This T cell receptor (beta chain) was profiled in a study of early T cells in non-severe SARS-CoV-2 infection. Study background: Bulk RNA from unsorted whole blood was sequenced; chains were unpaired. General observations from the study: The study's VDJdb matching favored anti-spike CD8 responses and missed private and CD4 specificities.

The germline gives CDR1 MNHEY, CDR2 SVGEGT. Trimming took off 6 bases at V and 1 base at J, with 6 bases between the two ends. The CDR3 contains 12 residues. This clonotype was seen a handful of times. Antigen unknown. Each cDNA molecule carried a unique molecular identifier. TCRdb fed the 5' RACE reads into MiXCR, producing one record per CDR3 protein. This table holds 88,000 or so distinct CDR3 sequences, more than 13% found once. Sequenced input: whole blood. This clonotype was sampled from an adult who was a healthcare worker with PCR-confirmed SARS-CoV-2 infection or an uninfected control (not recorded which). J is TRBJ1-2 and V is TRBV6-2 or TRBV6-3; D might be TRBD1 (5 bases). The CDR3 DNA follows: TGTGCCAGCAGACAGGATAACTATGGCTACACCTTC. Encoded protein: CASRQDNYGYTF.